Listed here are 32 T cell receptor beta chains from one sample, sequenced in a study of shared clonotypes between healthy human individuals. Clones were sequenced by immunoSEQ multiplex PCR, and TCRdb holds only the in-frame ones, with some missing. The sample holds about 2,500,000 clones, approximately 94% seen once. Source material: naive CD4+ T cells sorted from blood. Documented subset: CD45RA+ positively selected. These TCRs come from a man younger than 30 in good health.

For this clone: The sample contains more than one DNA sequence encoding this CDR3. The gene calls are TRBV18 and TRBJ1-3; D gene ambiguous. V was shortened by 2 bases and J by 0 bases, with 5 bases between the two germline ends. There are 14 residues in the CDR3. Per germline, CDR1 KGHSH and CDR2 LQKENI. The CDR3 sequence: CASSPVGSGNTIYF. In DNA form, the CDR3 reads TGTGCCAGCTCACCAGTCGGCTCTGGAAACACCATATATTTT. Full variable domain (remainder filled in from reference TRBV18 and TRBJ1-3): NAGVMQNPRHLVRRRGQEARLRCSPMKGHSHVYWYRQLPEEGLKFMVYLQKENIIDESGMPKERFSAEFPKEGPSILRIQQVVRGDSAAYFCASSPVGSGNTIYFGEGSWLTVV.

This chain connects TRBV7-9 to TRBJ2-5; D may be TRBD1 or TRBD2 (5 bases each). The V gene lost 3 bases and the J gene lost 2 bases, with 10 bases spanning the gap. Germline V gene lookup returns CDR1 SEHNR and CDR2 FQNEAQ (reference sequence). The CDR3 has 14 residues. CDR3 sequence reads: CASSFGTKQETQYF. CDR3 sequence (DNA): TGTGCCAGCAGCTTCGGGACGAAACAAGAGACCCAGTACTTC.

Turning to this clone: In the same sample, other DNA sequences code for this CDR3. J is TRBJ2-7 and V is TRBV19; D is perhaps TRBD1 or TRBD2 (5 bases each). CDR1 is LNHDA, CDR2 SQIVND, per germline (reference sequence). The CDR3 totals 14 residues. Between the trimmed V and J ends, which lost 8 bases and 2 bases, there was a span of 16 bases. CDR3 nucleotide sequence: TGTGCCAGTTCCTCCGGGACGGGAACCTACGAGCAGTACTTC. Protein: CASSSGTGTYEQYF.

The count of this clone is one. The chain couples TRBV19 to TRBJ2-1; a weak D match, TRBD2 (5 bases). The CDR3 contains 14 residues. Germline assignment: CDR1 LNHDA and CDR2 SQIVND (reference sequence). The V and J ends lost 0 bases and 7 bases respectively, with 10 bases between them. The CDR3 DNA sequence: TGTGCCAGTAGTATAGATCTATGGAGGAATGAGCAGTTCTTC. Protein sequence: CASSIDLWRNEQFF. The full variable domain, completed using reference TRBV19 and TRBJ2-1, is DGGITQSPKYLFRKEGQNVTLSCEQNLNHDAMYWYRQDPGQGLRLIYYSQIVNDFQKGDIAEGYSVSREKKESFPLTVTSAQKNPTAFYLCASSIDLWRNEQFFGPGTRLTVL.

The rearrangement links TRBV6-5 to TRBJ1-5, with no clear D. This CDR3 has 13 residues. Germline V gene data show CDR1 as MNHEY and CDR2 as SVGAGI. V shed 0 bases and J shed 6 bases, with 6 bases lying between them. This CDR3 is CASSYSSLQPQHF. In DNA form, the CDR3 reads TGTGCCAGCAGTTACTCGTCGCTTCAGCCCCAGCATTTT.

V and J are TRBV5-1 and TRBJ2-1; tentative D call: TRBD2 (6 bases). Germline loops: CDR1 SGHRS, CDR2 YFSETQ. This CDR3 is 15 amino acids long. V was clipped by 3 bases and J by 0 bases, with 10 bases between them. The CDR3 DNA reads as TGCGCCAGCAGCTCGGGAGCCAACTCCTACAATGAGCAGTTCTTC. Protein sequence: CASSSGANSYNEQFF.

This chain uses TRBV19 with TRBJ2-5, with D perhaps matching TRBD1 (6 bases). Trimming took off 5 bases at V and 9 bases at J, with 19 bases between the two ends. CDR1 is LNHDA and CDR2 is SQIVND in the germline V gene (reference sequence). This CDR3 has 14 residues. This CDR3 is CASSPKGDKVAQYF. The CDR3 bases are TGTGCCAGTAGTCCCAAGGGGGACAAGGTTGCCCAGTACTTC.

This rearrangement joins TRBV18 to TRBJ1-1, with a possible D match to TRBD1 (5 bases). This CDR3 spans 13 amino acids. Deletions cut 8 bases from V and 2 bases from J, with 12 bases between. Germline V gene data show CDR1 as KGHSH and CDR2 as LQKENI. CDR3 nucleotides: TGTGCCAGCATAGACAGCGTAAACACTGAAGCTTTCTTT. Encoded protein: CASIDSVNTEAFF.

The V and J genes are TRBV7-9 and TRBJ2-1; possible D gene TRBD1, 6 bases. Germline V gene sequence: CDR1 SEHNR, CDR2 FQNEAQ (reference sequence). Trimming stripped 0 bases from V and 14 bases from J, with 17 bases between. CDR3 size: 14 residues. CDR3: CASSLALSQGREFF. The CDR3, as DNA: TGTGCCAGCAGCTTAGCGCTTTCCCAGGGGAGAGAGTTCTTC.

The V call is TRBV5-4, the J call TRBJ1-1; D not certain. This CDR3 is built from 13 residues. Germline CDR1 reads SGHNT; CDR2 reads YYREEE (reference sequence). V lost 2 bases to trimming and J lost 1 base, with 6 bases between them. In nucleotides, the CDR3 is TGTGCCAGCAGCTTTTTAACGAACACTGAAGCTTTCTTT. Protein sequence: CASSFLTNTEAFF.

For this clone: The sample has other DNA sequences that encode this CDR3 too. The V call is TRBV6-5, the J call TRBJ2-3; 8 bases are shared with TRBD1. Germline V gene data show CDR1 as MNHEY and CDR2 as SVGAGI. With V trimmed by 3 bases and J by 1 base, 3 bases remained unmatched. The CDR3 loop spans 15 amino acids. As DNA, the CDR3 is TGTGCCAGCAGTTATTCAGGGGGCCGCACAGATACGCAGTATTTT. This encodes CASSYSGGRTDTQYF.

The J gene is TRBJ2-2, the V gene TRBV2; D uncertain. The CDR3 extends over 13 amino acids. Trimming cost V 7 bases and J 8 bases, with 14 bases left between them. Germline V gene lookup returns CDR1 SNHLY and CDR2 FYNNEI. For the CDR3, the DNA is TGTGCCAGCAAGCTAGATCCCTCGGGGGAGCTGTTTTTT. Its translation is CASKLDPSGELFF.

The rearrangement links TRBV19 to TRBJ1-2; 9 bases map to TRBD1. This CDR3 region has 15 residues. CDR1 is LNHDA, CDR2 SQIVND, per germline (reference sequence). V was pared by 2 bases and J by 7 bases, with 8 bases of the junction left unmatched. The CDR3: CASSIRLGQGGGYTF. The CDR3, as DNA: TGTGCCAGTAGTATAAGGTTGGGACAGGGAGGTGGCTACACCTTC.

The CDR3: CASSQDPWGGGTEAFF. In DNA form, the CDR3 reads TGCGCCAGCAGCCAAGACCCATGGGGCGGGGGTACTGAAGCTTTCTTT. The rearrangement links TRBV4-1 to TRBJ1-1; D is possibly TRBD1 (5 bases). Trimming stripped 0 bases from V and 5 bases from J, with 16 bases between. Per germline, CDR1 MGHRA and CDR2 YSYEKL. CDR3 length: 16 residues.

The genes are TRBV7-3 and TRBJ1-2; D is possibly TRBD1 (5 bases). Germline lookup yields CDR1 SGHTA and CDR2 FQGTGA. Trimming removed 2 bases at V and 10 bases at J, with 14 bases between. There are 13 residues in the CDR3. CDR3 region: CASSLWDGENYTF. Here the CDR3 DNA reads TGTGCCAGCAGCTTATGGGACGGCGAGAACTACACCTTC.

As for this clone: The same CDR3 arises from other DNA sequences in this sample as well. The chain couples TRBV30 to TRBJ1-3; D unresolved. Germline V gene sequence: CDR1 GTSNPN, CDR2 SVGIG (reference sequence). V was trimmed by 3 bases and J by 1 base, leaving 13 bases between them. The CDR3 runs 15 residues. The CDR3 DNA reads as TGTGCCTGGAGCCGAACGGGGAATTCTGGAAACACCATATATTTT. Translation: CAWSRTGNSGNTIYF.

V and J are TRBV4-3 and TRBJ1-5; D might be TRBD1 (5 bases). The germline V gene has CDR1 LGHNA and CDR2 YSLEER. V lost 1 base, J lost 1 base, and 8 bases lay in between. This CDR3 region has 15 residues. The CDR3: CASSQGGESNQPQHF. CDR3 sequence (DNA): TGCGCCAGCAGCCAAGGGGGGGAGAGCAATCAGCCCCAGCATTTT.

This chain links TRBV2 with TRBJ2-7; 11 bases align to TRBD2. Unmatched junction bases numbered 4, after V lost 1 base and J lost 5 bases. The CDR3 contains 15 residues. The germline V gene encodes CDR1 SNHLY and CDR2 FYNNEI. For the CDR3, the DNA is TGTGCCAGCAGTGAAGTAACTAGCGGGGGCCACGAGCAGTACTTC. Protein sequence: CASSEVTSGGHEQYF. The full variable domain, completed using reference TRBV2 and TRBJ2-7, is EPEVTQTPSHQVTQMGQEVILRCVPISNHLYFYWYRQILGQKVEFLVSFYNNEISEKSEIFDDQFSVERPDGSNFTLKIRSTKLEDSAMYFCASSEVTSGGHEQYFGPGTRLTVT.

CDR3 sequence (DNA): TGTGCCAGCAGCTTGTGGGGGTTGGTGGGTGAGCAGTTCTTC. The encoded protein is CASSLWGLVGEQFF. This chain links TRBV5-4 with TRBJ2-1; either TRBD1 or TRBD2 may fit D (5 bases each). In germline, CDR1 is SGHNT, CDR2 YYREEE (reference sequence). The V gene lost 1 base and the J gene lost 9 bases, with 14 bases spanning the gap. This CDR3 is built from 14 residues.

The chain couples TRBV30 to TRBJ2-5; D not resolved. CDR1 GTSNPN and CDR2 SVGIG come from the germline V gene (reference sequence). V shed 2 bases and J shed 2 bases, with 9 bases lying between them. The CDR3 covers 13 residues. CDR3 DNA sequence: TGTGCCTGGAGTTTTAGGAGTCAAGAGACCCAGTACTTC. Translation gives CAWSFRSQETQYF. The full variable domain, rest sourced from reference TRBV30 and TRBJ2-5, is SQTIHQWPATLVQPVGSPLSLECTVEGTSNPNLYWYRQAAGRGLQLLFYSVGIGQISSEVPQNLSASRPQDRQFILSSKKLLLSDSGFYLCAWSFRSQETQYFGPGTRLLVL.

The chain recombines TRBV4-1 with TRBJ1-5; 7 bases agree with TRBD1. Per the germline V gene, CDR1 is MGHRA and CDR2 is YSYEKL. V trimming: 5 bases; J trimming: 2 bases; junction bases outside the gene matches: 9. This CDR3 comprises 16 residues. The CDR3: CASSVRQGLGNQPQHF. The CDR3 nucleotides read TGCGCCAGCAGCGTACGACAGGGCTTGGGCAATCAGCCCCAGCATTTT.

The genes are TRBV10-2 and TRBJ2-7; the D gene is possibly TRBD1 (6 bases). V was pared by 3 bases and J by 4 bases, with 13 bases between. Germline lookup yields CDR1 WSHSY and CDR2 SAAADI. The CDR3 is 14 residues long. DNA of the CDR3: TGCGCCAGCAGTGACAGTCAGGGGATTTACGAGCAGTACTTC. This encodes CASSDSQGIYEQYF.

This chain links TRBV4-1 with TRBJ1-2; no clear D. CDR1 and CDR2 from the germline V gene are MGHRA and YSYEKL. This CDR3 has 15 residues. V was shortened by 1 base and J by 4 bases, with 13 bases between the two germline ends. CDR3: CASSQATQRAYGYTF. For the CDR3, the DNA is TGCGCCAGCAGCCAAGCGACCCAACGAGCCTATGGCTACACCTTC.

V and J are TRBV5-4 and TRBJ2-5; 7 bases align to TRBD1. CDR3 size: 17 residues. Germline values: CDR1 SGHNT, CDR2 YYREEE (reference sequence). V lost 4 bases to trimming and J lost 2 bases; unmatched junction nucleotides: 14. The CDR3 loop reads CASSDSGSGGYQETQYF. The CDR3 nucleotides are TGTGCCAGCAGCGACTCCGGGTCAGGGGGATATCAAGAGACCCAGTACTTC.

The rearrangement links TRBV6-5 to TRBJ2-3; TRBD2 matches at 12 bases. CDR1 and CDR2 (germline): MNHEY, SVGAGI. This CDR3 has 16 amino acids. V trimming: 4 bases; J trimming: 3 bases; junction bases outside the gene matches: 5. CDR3: CASSSTTSGRTDTQYF. CDR3 nucleotide sequence: TGTGCCAGCAGTTCGACGACTAGCGGGAGAACAGATACGCAGTATTTT.

This chain joins TRBV5-6 and TRBJ2-5; D might be TRBD1 (6 bases). Trimming left V 1 base short and J 5 bases short, with 18 bases between. The CDR3 totals 16 residues. Germline loops: CDR1 SGHDT, CDR2 YYEEEE. The CDR3 DNA reads as TGTGCCAGCAGCTTGTTTTGGGACACCCCCGGGGAGACCCAGTACTTC. Translation gives CASSLFWDTPGETQYF.

This chain uses TRBV2 with TRBJ2-1, with D possibly matching TRBD2 (5 bases). The germline V gene encodes CDR1 SNHLY and CDR2 FYNNEI. V lost 4 bases to trimming and J lost 2 bases, with 12 bases between them. The CDR3 extends over 15 amino acids. The CDR3 spells CASSGGRTAYNEQFF. CDR3 coding DNA: TGTGCCAGCAGTGGGGGTCGGACTGCCTACAATGAGCAGTTCTTC.

The V and J genes are TRBV7-2 and TRBJ2-7, with a weak D call TRBD1 (5 bases). Trimming took off 5 bases at V and 4 bases at J, with 15 bases between the two ends. Per the germline V gene, CDR1 is SGHTA and CDR2 is FQGNSA. CDR3 size: 14 residues. The CDR3 bases are TGTGCCAGCAGCCCAGAGCCCCCAGGGTACGAGCAGTACTTC. Amino acids: CASSPEPPGYEQYF.

The chain carries TRBV5-1 and TRBJ2-2; D call uncertain. CDR1 SGHRS and CDR2 YFSETQ come from the germline V gene. The CDR3 totals 14 residues. V lost 2 bases to trimming and J lost 6 bases, with 11 bases between them. DNA of the CDR3: TGCGCCAGCAGCTTAGTCGCAACACCCGGGGAGCTGTTTTTT. This sequence encodes CASSLVATPGELFF.

The chain joins TRBV25-1 to TRBJ2-5; maybe TRBD2 (7 bases). CDR3 length: 13 amino acids. V was clipped by 6 bases and J by 5 bases, with 13 bases between them. The V gene's germline CDR1 is MGHDK and CDR2 SYGVNS. Written as DNA, the CDR3 is TGTGCCAGCAGGAGGGGCGGGGGCGAGACCCAGTACTTC. Amino acid sequence: CASRRGGGETQYF.

The CDR3 DNA reads as TGTGCCAGCAGCTTTGGGCAATATAATTCACCCCTCCACTTT. Translated, it gives CASSFGQYNSPLHF. This chain connects TRBV11-2 to TRBJ1-6; no clear D gene. The CDR3 consists of 14 residues. The V end was cut by 3 bases, the J end by 4 bases, with 7 bases between. Germline V gene lookup returns CDR1 SGHAT and CDR2 FQNNGV.

This clone occurred once. This sequence joins TRBV6-1 and TRBJ2-3; 12 nucleotides match TRBD1. The V gene end was trimmed by 7 bases and the J gene end by 6 bases; junction bases not matched to a gene: 5. Germline V CDR1 and CDR2: MNHNS, SASEGT. The CDR3 totals 14 residues. The CDR3 region is CASTQGQGADTQYF. Here the CDR3 DNA reads TGTGCCAGCACTCAGGGACAGGGGGCGGATACGCAGTATTTT.